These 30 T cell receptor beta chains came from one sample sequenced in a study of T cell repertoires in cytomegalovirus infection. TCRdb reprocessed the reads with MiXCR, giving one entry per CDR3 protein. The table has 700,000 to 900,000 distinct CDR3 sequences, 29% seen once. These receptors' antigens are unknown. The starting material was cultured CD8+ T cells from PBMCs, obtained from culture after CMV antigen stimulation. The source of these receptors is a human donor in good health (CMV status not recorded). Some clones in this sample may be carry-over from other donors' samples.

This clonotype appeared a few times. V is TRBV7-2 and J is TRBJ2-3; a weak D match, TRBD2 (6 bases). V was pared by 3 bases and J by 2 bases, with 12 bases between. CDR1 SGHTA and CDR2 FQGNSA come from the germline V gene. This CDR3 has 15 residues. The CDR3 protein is CASSFLGGTTDTQYF. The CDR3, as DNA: TGTGCCAGCAGCTTCCTTGGGGGGACCACAGATACGCAGTATTTT.

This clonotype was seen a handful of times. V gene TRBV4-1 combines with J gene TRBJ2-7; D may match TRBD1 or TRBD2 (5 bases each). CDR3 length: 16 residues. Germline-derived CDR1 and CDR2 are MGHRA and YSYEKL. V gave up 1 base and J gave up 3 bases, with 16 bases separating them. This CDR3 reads CASSQGVGTGLYEQYF. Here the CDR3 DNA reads TGCGCCAGCAGCCAAGGGGTTGGGACGGGGCTCTACGAGCAGTACTTC.

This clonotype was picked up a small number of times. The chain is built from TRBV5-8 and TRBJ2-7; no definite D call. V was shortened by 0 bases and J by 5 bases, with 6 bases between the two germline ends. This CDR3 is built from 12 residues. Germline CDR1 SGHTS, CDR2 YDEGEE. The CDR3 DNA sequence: TGTGCCAGCAGCTTGGCCATCGACGAGCAGTACGTC. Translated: CASSLAIDEQYV.

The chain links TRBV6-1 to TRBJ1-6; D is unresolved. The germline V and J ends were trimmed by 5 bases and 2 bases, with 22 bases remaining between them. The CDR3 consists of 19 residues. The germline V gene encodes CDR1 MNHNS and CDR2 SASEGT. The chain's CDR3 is CASSFQEASRNPYNSPLHF. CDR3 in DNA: TGTGCCAGCAGTTTCCAGGAGGCCTCGAGAAATCCCTATAATTCACCCCTCCACTTT.

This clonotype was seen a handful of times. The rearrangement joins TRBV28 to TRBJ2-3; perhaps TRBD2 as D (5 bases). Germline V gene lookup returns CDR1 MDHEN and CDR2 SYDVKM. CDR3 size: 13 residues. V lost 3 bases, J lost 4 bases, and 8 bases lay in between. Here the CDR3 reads CASSFRGPDTQYF. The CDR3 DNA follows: TGTGCCAGCAGTTTTCGAGGGCCAGATACGCAGTATTTT.

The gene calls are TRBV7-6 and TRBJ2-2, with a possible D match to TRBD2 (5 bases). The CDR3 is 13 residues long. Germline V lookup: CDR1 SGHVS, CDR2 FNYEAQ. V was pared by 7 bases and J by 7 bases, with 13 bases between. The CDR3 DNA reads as TGTGCCAGCATCCCGGACTCAGGCGGGGAGCTGTTTTTT. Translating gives CASIPDSGGELFF. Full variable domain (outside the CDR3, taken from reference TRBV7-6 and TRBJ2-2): GAGVSQSPRYKVTKRGQDVALRCDPISGHVSLYWYRQALGQGPEFLTYFNYEAQQDKSGLPNDRFSAERPEGSISTLTIQRTEQRDSAMYRCASIPDSGGELFFGEGSRLTVL.

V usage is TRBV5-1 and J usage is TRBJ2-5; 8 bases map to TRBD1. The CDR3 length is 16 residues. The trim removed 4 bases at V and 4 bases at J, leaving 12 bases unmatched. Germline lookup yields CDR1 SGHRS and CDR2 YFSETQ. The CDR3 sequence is CASSVVRTGPRETQYF. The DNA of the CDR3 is TGCGCCAGCAGCGTTGTCCGGACAGGGCCGAGAGAGACCCAGTACTTC. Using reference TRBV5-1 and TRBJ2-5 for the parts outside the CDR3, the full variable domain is KAGVTQTPRYLIKTRGQQVTLSCSPISGHRSVSWYQQTPGQGLQFLFEYFSETQRNKGNFPGRFSGRQFSNSRSEMNVSTLELGDSALYLCASSVVRTGPRETQYFGPGTRLLVL.

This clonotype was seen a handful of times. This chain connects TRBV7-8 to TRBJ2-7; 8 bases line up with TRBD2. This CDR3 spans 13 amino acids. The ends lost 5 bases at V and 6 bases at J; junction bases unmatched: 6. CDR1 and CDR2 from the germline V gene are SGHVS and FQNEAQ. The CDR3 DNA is TGTGCCAGCAGCCCTGCGGGGGGTAGCGAGCAGTACTTC. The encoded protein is CASSPAGGSEQYF. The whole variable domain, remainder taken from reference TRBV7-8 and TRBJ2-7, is GAGVSQSPRYKVAKRGQDVALRCDPISGHVSLFWYQQALGQGPEFLTYFQNEAQLDKSGLPSDRFFAERPEGSVSTLKIQRTQQEDSAVYLCASSPAGGSEQYFGPGTRLTVT.

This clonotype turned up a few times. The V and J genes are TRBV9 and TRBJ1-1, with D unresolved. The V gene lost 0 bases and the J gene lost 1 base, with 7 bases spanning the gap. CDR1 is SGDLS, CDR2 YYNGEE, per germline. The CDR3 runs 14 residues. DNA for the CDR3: TGTGCCAGCAGCGTAGCTCCAGGGAACACTGAAGCTTTCTTT. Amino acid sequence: CASSVAPGNTEAFF.

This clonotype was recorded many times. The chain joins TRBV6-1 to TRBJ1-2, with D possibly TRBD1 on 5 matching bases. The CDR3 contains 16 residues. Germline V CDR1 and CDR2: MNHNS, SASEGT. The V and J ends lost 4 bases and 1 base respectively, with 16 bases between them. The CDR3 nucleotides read TGTGCCAGCAGTGCCCAAGTTTCGGGGGTTAACTATGGCTACACCTTC. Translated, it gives CASSAQVSGVNYGYTF.

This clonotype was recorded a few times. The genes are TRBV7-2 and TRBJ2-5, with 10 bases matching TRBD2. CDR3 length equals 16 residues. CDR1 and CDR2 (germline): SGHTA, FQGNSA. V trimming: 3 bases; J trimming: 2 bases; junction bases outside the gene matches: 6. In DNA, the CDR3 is TGTGCCAGCAGCTTTAGCGGGGGGTTCCTACAAGAGACCCAGTACTTC. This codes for CASSFSGGFLQETQYF.

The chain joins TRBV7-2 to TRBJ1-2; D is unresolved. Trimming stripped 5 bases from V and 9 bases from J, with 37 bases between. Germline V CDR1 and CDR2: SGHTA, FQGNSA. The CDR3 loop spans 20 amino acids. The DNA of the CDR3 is TGTGCCAGCAGCCTCCGCGGCGGACGGAACTTTACCTTACTAAGAACGAGCTACACCTTC. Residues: CASSLRGGRNFTLLRTSYTF.

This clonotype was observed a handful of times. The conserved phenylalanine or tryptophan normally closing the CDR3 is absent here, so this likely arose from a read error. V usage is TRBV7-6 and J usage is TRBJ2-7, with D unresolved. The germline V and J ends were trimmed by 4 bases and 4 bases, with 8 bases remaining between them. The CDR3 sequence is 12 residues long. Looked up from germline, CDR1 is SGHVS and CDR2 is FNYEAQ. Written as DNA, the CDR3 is TGTGCCAGCAGCTCGTATCATTACGAGCAGTACTCC. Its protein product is CASSSYHYEQYS.

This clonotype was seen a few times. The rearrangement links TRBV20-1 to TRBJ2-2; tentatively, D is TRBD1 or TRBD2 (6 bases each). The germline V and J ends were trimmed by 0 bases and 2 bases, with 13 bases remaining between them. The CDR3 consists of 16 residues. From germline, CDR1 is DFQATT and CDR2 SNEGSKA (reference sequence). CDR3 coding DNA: TGCAGTGCTAGAGATCGGGGGCCGACCAACACCGGGGAGCTGTTTTTT. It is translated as CSARDRGPTNTGELFF.

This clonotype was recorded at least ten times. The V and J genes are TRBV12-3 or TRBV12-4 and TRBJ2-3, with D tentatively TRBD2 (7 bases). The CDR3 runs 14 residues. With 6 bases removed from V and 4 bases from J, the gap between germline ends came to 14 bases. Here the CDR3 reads CASSWRGGPDTQYF. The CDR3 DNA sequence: TGTGCCAGCAGCTGGAGGGGGGGGCCAGATACGCAGTATTTT.

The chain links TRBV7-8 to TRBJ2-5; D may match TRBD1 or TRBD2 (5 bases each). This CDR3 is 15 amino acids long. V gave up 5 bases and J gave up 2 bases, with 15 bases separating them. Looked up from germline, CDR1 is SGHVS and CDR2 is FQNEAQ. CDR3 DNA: TGTGCCAGCAGCCCTGGCTCGGGGCCGCAAGAGACCCAGTACTTC. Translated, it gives CASSPGSGPQETQYF.

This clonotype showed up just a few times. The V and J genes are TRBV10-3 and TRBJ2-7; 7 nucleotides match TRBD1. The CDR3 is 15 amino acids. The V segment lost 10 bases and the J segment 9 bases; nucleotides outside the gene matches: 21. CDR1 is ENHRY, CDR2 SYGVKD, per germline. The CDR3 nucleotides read TGTGCCACCGAAAGCCCGGGACAGAGCCGTGGAGGGCAGTACTTC. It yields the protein CATESPGQSRGGQYF.

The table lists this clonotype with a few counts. CDR3 coding DNA: TGTGCCAGCAGCCCTCCTTCCGGTTTCTGGGGGGAGCGCACAGATACGCAGTATTTT. Encoded protein: CASSPPSGFWGERTDTQYF. The chain employs TRBV4-2 and TRBJ2-3, with a weak D call TRBD2 (6 bases). Per the germline V gene, CDR1 is LGHNA and CDR2 is YNFKEQ. V was trimmed by 4 bases and J by 1 base, leaving 24 bases between them. This CDR3 region has 19 residues.

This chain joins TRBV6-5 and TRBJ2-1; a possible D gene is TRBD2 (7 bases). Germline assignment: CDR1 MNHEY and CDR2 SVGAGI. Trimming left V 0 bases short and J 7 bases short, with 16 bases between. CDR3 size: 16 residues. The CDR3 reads CASSYSNGGPLNEQFF. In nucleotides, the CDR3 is TGTGCCAGCAGTTACTCGAACGGGGGGCCCTTGAATGAGCAGTTCTTC.

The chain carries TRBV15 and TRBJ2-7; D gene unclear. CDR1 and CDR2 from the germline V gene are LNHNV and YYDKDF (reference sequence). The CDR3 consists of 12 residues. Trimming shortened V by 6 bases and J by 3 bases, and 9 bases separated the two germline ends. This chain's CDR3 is CATSFPNYEQYF. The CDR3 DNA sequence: TGTGCCACCAGTTTTCCCAACTACGAGCAGTACTTC.

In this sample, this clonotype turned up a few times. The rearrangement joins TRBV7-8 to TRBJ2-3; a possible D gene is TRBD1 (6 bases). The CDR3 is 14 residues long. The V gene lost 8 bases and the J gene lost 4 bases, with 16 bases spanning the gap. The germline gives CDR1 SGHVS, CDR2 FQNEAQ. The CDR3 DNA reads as TGTGCCAGCGGGATCAGGGGTTCTGCAGATACGCAGTATTTT. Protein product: CASGIRGSADTQYF.

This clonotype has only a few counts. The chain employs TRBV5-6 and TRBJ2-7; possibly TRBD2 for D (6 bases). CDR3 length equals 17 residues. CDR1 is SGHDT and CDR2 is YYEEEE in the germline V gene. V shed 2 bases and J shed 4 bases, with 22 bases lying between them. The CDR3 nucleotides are TGTGCCAGCAGCTTAGGTGGGACGTTTGCCGGAGGGTACGAGCAGTACTTC. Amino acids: CASSLGGTFAGGYEQYF.

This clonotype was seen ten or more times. CDR3 DNA sequence: TGTGCCAGCACCCCCTTTCCCCCGGACAGCTCCTATAATTCACCCCTCCACTTT. Protein product: CASTPFPPDSSYNSPLHF. This rearrangement joins TRBV28 to TRBJ1-6; tentative D call: TRBD1 (6 bases). This CDR3 comprises 18 residues. Germline loops: CDR1 MDHEN, CDR2 SYDVKM. V lost 7 bases, J lost 0 bases, and 19 bases lay in between.

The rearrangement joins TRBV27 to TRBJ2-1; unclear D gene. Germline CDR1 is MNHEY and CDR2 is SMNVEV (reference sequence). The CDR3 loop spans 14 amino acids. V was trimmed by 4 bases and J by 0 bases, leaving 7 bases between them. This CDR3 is CASSSEPSYNEQFF. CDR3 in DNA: TGTGCCAGCAGTTCGGAGCCCTCCTACAATGAGCAGTTCTTC.

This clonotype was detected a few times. The CDR3 spells CASSQELATDTQYF. CDR3 sequence (DNA): TGTGCCAGCAGCCAAGAATTAGCCACAGATACGCAGTATTTT. The chain recombines TRBV4-2 with TRBJ2-3; no clear D. Germline loops: CDR1 LGHNA, CDR2 YNFKEQ. The germline V and J ends were trimmed by 0 bases and 2 bases, with 6 bases remaining between them. The CDR3 loop spans 14 amino acids.

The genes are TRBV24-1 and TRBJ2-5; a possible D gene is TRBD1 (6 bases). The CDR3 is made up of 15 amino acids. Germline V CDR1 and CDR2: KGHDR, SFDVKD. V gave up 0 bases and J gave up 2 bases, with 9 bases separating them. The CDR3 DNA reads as TGTGCCACCAGTGATTTGTGGCAGGGGCAAGAGACCCAGTACTTC. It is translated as CATSDLWQGQETQYF.

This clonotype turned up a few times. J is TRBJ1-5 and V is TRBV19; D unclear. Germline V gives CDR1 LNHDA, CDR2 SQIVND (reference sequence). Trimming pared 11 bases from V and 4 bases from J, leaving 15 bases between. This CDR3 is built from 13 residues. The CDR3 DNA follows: TGTGCCGGGAGCCCGGGTTTTAATCAGCCCCAGCATTTT. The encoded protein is CAGSPGFNQPQHF. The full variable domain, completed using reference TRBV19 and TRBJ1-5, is DGGITQSPKYLFRKEGQNVTLSCEQNLNHDAMYWYRQDPGQGLRLIYYSQIVNDFQKGDIAEGYSVSREKKESFPLTVTSAQKNPTAFYLCAGSPGFNQPQHFGDGTRLSIL.

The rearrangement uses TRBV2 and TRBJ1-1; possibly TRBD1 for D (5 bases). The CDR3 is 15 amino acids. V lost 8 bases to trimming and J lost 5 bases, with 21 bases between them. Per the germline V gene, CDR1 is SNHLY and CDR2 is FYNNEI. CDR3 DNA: TGTGCCAGCCCGGGGGGGGTTAACTGGAATACTGAAGCTTTCTTT. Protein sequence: CASPGGVNWNTEAFF.

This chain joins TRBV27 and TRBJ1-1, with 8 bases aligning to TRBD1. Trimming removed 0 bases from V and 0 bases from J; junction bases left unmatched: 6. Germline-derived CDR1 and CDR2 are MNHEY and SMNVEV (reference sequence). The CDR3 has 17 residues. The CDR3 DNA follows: TGTGCCAGCAGTTTATCCAGGGGGCGAACTCTGAACACTGAAGCTTTCTTT. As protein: CASSLSRGRTLNTEAFF.

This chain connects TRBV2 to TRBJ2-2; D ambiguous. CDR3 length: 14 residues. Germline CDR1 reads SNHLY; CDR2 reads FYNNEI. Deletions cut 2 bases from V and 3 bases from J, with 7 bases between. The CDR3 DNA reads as TGTGCCAGCAGTGAACCTGCGGACACCGGGGAGCTGTTTTTT. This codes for CASSEPADTGELFF.